The clone carrying this TCR beta chain was observed a handful of times. Its target is not known. PCR was performed a second time for roughly 7 to 12 cycles using a sample-barcoded 5' primer and a J-beta primer mix. A single record per CDR3 protein comes from TCRdb applying MiXCR to the 5' RACE reads. Of about 1.8 million distinct CDR3 sequences detected, 49% appear once; the ten largest clones hold less than 2.5%. These data come from a study of blood T cells in healthy people across ages. At the level of the study: About one barcoded beta molecule per two T cells was the capture yield of template switching.

Study-wide points: Unsorted PBMC material precluded a definitive naive versus antigen-experienced comparison. CMV status of donors was unknown, possibly confounding expanded clonotype changes.

The V segment lost 4 bases and the J segment 9 bases; nucleotides outside the gene matches: 6. This CDR3 contains 12 residues. This sequence originates from a woman between 35 and 50 years old in good health. The chain recombines TRBV12-3 or TRBV12-4 with TRBJ2-7; 7 bases match TRBD2. The material sequenced was blood. The CDR3 loop is CASSSETSRQYF. The CDR3 nucleotides are TGTGCCAGCAGTTCGGAGACTAGCCGGCAGTACTTC.